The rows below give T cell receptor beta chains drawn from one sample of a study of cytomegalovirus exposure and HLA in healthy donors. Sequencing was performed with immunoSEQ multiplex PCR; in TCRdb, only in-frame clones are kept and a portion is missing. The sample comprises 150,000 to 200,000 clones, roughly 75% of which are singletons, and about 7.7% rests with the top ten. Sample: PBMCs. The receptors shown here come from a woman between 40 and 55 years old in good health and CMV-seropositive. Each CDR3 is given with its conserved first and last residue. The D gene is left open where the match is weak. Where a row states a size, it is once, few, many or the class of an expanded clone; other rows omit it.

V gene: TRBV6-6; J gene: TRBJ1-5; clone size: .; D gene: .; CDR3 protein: CASSRSNQPQHF; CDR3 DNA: TGTGCCAGCAGCCGTAGCAATCAGCCCCAGCATTTT
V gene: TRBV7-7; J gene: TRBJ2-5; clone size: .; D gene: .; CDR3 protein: CASSLGERYLQETQYF; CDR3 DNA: TGTGCTAGCAGCTTAGGCGAGCGCTACCTCCAAGAGACCCAGTACTTC
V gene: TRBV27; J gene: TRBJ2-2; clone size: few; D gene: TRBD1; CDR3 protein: CASSSGTATGELFF; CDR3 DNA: TGTGCCAGCAGTTCCGGGACAGCCACCGGGGAGCTGTTTTTT
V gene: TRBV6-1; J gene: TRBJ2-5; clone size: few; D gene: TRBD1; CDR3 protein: CASSDGQEWAQYF; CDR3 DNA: TGTGCCAGCAGTGACGGACAGGAGTGGGCCCAGTACTTC
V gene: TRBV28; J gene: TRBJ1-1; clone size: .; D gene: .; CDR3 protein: CASSLDQGNTEAFF; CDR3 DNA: TGTGCCAGCAGTTTAGATCAGGGGAACACTGAAGCTTTCTTT
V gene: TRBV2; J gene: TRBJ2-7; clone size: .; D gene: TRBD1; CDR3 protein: CASSPRGLTYEQYF; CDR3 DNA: TGTGCCAGCAGCCCCAGGGGGCTCACCTACGAGCAGTACTTC
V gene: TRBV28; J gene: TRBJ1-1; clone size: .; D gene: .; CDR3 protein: CASSLDNRRAPTFGNTEAFF; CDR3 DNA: TGTGCCAGCAGTTTAGATAACAGGCGAGCTCCAACGTTCGGGAACACTGAAGCTTTCTTT
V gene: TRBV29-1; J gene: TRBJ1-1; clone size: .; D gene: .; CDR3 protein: CSVEEVLNTEAFF; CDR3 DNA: TGCAGCGTTGAGGAGGTCCTGAACACTGAAGCTTTCTTT
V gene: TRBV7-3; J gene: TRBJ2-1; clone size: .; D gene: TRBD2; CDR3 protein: CATTLTSGRDFVGEQFF; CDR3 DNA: TGTGCCACTACACTAACTAGCGGGAGGGATTTTGTGGGTGAGCAGTTCTTC
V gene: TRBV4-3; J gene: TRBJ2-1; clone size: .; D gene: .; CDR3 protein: CASSQDSGPAGEQFF; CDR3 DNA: TGCGCCAGCAGCCAAGATTCGGGTCCCGCCGGTGAGCAGTTCTTC